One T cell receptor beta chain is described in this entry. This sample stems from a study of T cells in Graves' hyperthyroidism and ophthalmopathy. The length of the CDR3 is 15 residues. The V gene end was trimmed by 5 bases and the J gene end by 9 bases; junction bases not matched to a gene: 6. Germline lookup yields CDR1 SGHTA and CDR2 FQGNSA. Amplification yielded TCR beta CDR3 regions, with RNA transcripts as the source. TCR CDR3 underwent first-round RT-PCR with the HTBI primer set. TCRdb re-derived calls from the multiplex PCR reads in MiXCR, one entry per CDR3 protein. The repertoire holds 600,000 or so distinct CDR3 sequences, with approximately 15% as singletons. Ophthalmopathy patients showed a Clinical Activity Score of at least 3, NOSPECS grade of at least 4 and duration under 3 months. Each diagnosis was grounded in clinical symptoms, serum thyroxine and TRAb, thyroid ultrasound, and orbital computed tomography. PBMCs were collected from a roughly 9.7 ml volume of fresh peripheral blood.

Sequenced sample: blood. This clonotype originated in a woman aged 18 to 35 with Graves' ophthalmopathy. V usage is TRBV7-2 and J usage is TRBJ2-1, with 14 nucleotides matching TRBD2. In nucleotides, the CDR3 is TGTGCCAGCAGCCCAGGGACTAGCGGGAGCACTGAGCAGTTCTTC. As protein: CASSPGTSGSTEQFF.